This entry describes one T cell receptor (beta chain). Authors' methods: For nucleated cells, counts were estimated from reference gene primer amplification. Repertoires were generated with immunoSEQ multiplex PCR, while TCRdb's copy carries only in-frame clones and drops some. Clone size and the V and J calls come from that table; the DNA yielded D and trimming. The data contain some 59,000 clones, around 77% of them singletons. This specimen comes from a study of blood T cell repertoires in COVID-19. Whole-study context: Acute and convalescent COVID-19 samples came from the United States, Italy and Spain. T cells, B-cell-depleted T cells, or PBMCs supplied cDNA or gDNA.

CDR3 size: 17 residues. CDR1 is LGHDT, CDR2 YNNKEL, per germline (reference sequence). V was shortened by 0 bases and J by 0 bases, with 14 bases between the two germline ends. Sequencing used peripheral blood. The rearrangement uses TRBV3-1 (or the pseudogene TRBV3-2) and TRBJ1-2; TRBD1 is a possible D gene (5 bases). The receptor's source is an elderly man with active or convalescent COVID-19. CDR3 sequence (DNA): TGTGCCAGCAGCCAAGATGTAACAGGCAGAGCTAACTATGGCTACACCTTC. Translated: CASSQDVTGRANYGYTF.